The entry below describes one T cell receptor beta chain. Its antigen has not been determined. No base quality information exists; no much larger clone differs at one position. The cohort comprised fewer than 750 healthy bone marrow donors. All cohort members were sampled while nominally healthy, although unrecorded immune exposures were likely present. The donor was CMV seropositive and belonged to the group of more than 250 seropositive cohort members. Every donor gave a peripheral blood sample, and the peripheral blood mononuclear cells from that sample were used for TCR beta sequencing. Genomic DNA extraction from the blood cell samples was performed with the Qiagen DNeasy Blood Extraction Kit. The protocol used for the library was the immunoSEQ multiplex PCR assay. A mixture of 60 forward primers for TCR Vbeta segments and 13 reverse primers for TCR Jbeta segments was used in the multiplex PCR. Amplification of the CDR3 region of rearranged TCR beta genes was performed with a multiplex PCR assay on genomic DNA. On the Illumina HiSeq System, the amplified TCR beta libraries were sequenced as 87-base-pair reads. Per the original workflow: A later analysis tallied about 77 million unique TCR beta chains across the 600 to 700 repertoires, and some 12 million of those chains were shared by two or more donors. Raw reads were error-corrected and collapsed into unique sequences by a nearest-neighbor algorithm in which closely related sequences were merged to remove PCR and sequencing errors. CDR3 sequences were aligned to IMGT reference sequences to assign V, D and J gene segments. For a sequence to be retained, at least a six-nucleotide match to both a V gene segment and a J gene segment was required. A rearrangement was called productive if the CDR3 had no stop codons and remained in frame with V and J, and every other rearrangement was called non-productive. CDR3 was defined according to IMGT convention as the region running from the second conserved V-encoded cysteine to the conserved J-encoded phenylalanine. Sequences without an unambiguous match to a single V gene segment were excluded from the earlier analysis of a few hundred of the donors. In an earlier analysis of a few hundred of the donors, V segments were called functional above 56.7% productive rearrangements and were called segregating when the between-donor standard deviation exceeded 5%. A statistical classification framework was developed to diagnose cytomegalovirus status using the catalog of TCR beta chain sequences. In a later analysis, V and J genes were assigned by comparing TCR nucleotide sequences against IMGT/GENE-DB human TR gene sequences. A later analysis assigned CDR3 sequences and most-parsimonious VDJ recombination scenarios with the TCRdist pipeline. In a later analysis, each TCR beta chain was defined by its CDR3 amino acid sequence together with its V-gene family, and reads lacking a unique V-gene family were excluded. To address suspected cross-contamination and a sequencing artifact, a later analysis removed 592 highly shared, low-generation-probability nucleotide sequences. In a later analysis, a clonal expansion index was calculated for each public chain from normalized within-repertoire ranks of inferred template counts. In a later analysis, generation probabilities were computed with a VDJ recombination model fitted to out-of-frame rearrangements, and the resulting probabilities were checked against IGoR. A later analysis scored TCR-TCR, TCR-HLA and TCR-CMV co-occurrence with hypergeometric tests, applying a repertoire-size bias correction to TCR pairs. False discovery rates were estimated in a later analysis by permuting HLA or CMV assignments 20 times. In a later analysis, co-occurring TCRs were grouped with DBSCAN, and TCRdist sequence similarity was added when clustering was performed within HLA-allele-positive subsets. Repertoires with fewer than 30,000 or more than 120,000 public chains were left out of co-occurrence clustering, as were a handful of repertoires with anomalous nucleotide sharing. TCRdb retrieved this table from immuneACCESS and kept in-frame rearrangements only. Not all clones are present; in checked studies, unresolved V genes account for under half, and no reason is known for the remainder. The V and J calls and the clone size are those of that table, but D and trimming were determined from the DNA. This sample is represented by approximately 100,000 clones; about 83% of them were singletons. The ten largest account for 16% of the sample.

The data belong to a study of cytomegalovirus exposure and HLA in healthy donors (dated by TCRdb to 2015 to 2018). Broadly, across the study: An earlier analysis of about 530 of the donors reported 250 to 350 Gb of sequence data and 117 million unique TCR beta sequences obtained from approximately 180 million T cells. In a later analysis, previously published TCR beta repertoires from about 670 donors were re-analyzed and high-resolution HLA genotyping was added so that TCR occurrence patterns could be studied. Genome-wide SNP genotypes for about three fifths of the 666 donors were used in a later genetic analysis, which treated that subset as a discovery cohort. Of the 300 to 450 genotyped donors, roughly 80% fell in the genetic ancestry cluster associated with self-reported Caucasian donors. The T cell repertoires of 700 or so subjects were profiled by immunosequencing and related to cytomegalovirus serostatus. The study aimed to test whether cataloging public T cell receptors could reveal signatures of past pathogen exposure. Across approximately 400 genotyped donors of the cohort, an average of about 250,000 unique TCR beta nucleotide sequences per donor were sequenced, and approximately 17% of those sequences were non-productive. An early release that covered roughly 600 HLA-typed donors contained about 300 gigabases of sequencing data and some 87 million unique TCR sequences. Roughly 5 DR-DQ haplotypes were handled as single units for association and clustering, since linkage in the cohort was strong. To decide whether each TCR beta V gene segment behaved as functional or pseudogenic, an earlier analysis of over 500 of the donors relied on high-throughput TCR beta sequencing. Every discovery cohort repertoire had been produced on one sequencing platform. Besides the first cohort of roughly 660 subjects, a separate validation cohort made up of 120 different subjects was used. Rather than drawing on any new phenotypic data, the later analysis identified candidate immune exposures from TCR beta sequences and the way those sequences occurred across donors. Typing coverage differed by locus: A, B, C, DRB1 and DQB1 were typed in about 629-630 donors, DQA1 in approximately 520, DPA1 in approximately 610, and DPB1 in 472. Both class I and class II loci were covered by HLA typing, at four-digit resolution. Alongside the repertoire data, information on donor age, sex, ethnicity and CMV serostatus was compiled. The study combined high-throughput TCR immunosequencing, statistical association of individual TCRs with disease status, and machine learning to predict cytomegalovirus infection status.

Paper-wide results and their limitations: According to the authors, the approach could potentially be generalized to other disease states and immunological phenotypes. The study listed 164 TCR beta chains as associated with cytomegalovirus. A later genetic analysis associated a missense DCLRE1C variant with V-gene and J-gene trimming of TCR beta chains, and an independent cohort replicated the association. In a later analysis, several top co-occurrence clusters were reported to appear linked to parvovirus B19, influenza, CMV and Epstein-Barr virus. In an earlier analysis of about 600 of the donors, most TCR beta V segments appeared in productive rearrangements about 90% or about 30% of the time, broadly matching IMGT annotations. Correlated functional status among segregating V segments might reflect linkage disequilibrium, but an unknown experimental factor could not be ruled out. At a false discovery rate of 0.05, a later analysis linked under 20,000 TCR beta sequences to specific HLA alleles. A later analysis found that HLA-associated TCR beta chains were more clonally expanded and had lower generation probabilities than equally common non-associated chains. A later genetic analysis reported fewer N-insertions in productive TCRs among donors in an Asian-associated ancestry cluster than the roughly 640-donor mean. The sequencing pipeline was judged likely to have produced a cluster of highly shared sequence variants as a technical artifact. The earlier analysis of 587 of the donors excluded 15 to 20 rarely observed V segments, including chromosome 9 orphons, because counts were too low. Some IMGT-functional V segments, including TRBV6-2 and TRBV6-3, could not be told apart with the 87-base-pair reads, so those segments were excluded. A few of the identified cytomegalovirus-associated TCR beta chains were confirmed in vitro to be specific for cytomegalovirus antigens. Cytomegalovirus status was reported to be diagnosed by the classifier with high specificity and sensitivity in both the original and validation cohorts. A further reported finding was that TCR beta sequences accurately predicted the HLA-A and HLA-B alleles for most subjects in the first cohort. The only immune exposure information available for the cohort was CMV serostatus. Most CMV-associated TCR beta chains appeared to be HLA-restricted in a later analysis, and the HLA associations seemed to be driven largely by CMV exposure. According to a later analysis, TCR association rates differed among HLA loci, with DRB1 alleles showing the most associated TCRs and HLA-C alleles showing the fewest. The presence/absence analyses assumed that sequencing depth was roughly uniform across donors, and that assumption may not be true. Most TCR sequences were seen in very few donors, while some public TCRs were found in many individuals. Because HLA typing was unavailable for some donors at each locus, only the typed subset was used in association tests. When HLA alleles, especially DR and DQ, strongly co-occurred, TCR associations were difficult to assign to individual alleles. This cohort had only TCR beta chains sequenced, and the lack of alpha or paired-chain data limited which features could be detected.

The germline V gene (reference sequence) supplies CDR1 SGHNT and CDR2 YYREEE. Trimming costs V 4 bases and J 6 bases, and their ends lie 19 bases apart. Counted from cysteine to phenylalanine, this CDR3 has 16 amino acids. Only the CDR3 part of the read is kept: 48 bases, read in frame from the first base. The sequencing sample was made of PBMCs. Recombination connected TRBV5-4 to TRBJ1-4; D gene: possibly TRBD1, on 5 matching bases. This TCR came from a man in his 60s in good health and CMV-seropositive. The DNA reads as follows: TGTGCCAGCAGCCGACCAGCGGGGGGTCGGGATGAAAAACTGTTTTTT. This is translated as CASSRPAGGRDEKLFF. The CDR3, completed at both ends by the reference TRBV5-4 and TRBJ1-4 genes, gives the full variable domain ETGVTQSPTHLIKTRGQQVTLRCSSQSGHNTVSWYQQALGQGPQFIFQYYREEENGRGNFPPRFSGLQFPNYSSELNVNALELDDSALYLCASSRPAGGRDEKLFFGSGTQLSVL.